This T cell receptor (beta chain) comes out of a study of T cell repertoires in cytomegalovirus infection. The study's findings and limits: People with CMV and the relevant HLA were identified by cumulative public TCR beta family frequency.

Worth noting for this clonotype: Its target is not known.

TCRdb used MiXCR to reprocess the reads, holding one entry per CDR3 protein. The sample includes about 310,000 distinct CDR3 sequences, around 25% seen only once; the top ten take 10% to 15%. The sample in question was cultured PBMCs, obtained from culture after CMV antigen stimulation. The clonotype originates from a human donor in good health (CMV status not recorded). Some clones in this sample may be carry-over from other donors' samples.

The CDR3 coding sequence is TGTGCCAGCAGTTATTTGCCAGGACTAGCGGGAGACTACAATGAGCAGTTCTTC. This encodes CASSYLPGLAGDYNEQFF. The chain recombines TRBV6-2 or TRBV6-3 with TRBJ2-1, with TRBD2 matching 13 bases. With 3 bases clipped from V and 3 bases from J, the junction kept 8 bases outside the gene matches. CDR3 length equals 18 residues. Germline CDR1 reads MNHEY; CDR2 reads SVGEGT.